This T cell receptor beta chain stems from a study of T cells in Graves' hyperthyroidism and ophthalmopathy. It was RNA transcripts that yielded the amplified TCR beta CDR3 regions. First-round RT-PCR targeting the TCR CDR3 was performed with the HTBI primer set. TCRdb reanalysed the multiplex PCR reads using MiXCR and keeps one entry per CDR3 protein. Altogether 300,000 to 500,000 distinct CDR3 sequences are present, about 15% being singletons, with the ten largest covering about 31%. From 10 ml of fresh peripheral blood, PBMCs were isolated. This sequence originates from a woman in her twenties or thirties with Graves' hyperthyroidism. The specimen was blood.

The CDR3 nucleotides are TGTGCCAGCAGCCTTATGATAGGGACGCAGTATTTT. Translating it yields CASSLMIGTQYF. J is TRBJ2-3 and V is TRBV5-8, with D unresolved. The length of the CDR3 is 12 residues. Germline CDR1 and CDR2: SGHTS and YDEGEE. The germline V and J ends were trimmed by 4 bases and 9 bases, with 12 bases remaining between them.